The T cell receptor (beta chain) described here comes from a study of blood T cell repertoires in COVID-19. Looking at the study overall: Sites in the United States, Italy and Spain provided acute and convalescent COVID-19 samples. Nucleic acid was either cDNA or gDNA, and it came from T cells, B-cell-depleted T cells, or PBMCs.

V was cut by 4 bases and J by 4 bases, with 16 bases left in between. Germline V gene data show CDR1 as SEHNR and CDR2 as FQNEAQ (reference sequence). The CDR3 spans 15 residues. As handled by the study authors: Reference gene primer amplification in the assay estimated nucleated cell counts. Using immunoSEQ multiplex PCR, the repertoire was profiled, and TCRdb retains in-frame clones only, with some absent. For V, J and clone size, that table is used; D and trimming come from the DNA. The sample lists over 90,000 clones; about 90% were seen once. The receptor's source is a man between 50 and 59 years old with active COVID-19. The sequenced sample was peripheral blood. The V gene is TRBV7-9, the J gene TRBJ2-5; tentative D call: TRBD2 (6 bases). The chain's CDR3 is CASSSLVGGGETQYF. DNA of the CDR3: TGTGCCAGCAGCTCCTTAGTGGGAGGAGGAGAGACCCAGTACTTC.